The clone carrying this T cell receptor (beta chain) was observed a few times. Here immunoSEQ multiplex PCR was the method, and the copy in TCRdb shows in-frame clones only, minus some. This sample carries about 670,000 clones, 55% to 75% of them seen once, and the ten largest clones take 1.5% to 2%. The V and J ends lost 4 bases and 5 bases respectively, with 18 bases between them. The CDR3 loop spans 15 amino acids. Germline CDR1 is SGHRS and CDR2 is YFSETQ. The data belong to a study of shared clonotypes between healthy human individuals. The V and J genes are TRBV5-1 and TRBJ1-2, with D possibly being TRBD1 (5 bases). The sequence came from a woman between 25 and 40 years old in good health. Sequences were obtained from memory CD4+ T cells sorted from blood. Described subset: CD45RA-negative fraction. The CDR3 protein is CASSISGTGPYGYTF. CDR3 sequence (DNA): TGCGCCAGCAGCATAAGCGGGACTGGACCGTATGGCTACACCTTC.